This T cell receptor beta chain was retrieved from a study of CD8 T cells in ankylosing spondylitis. This clonotype showed up many times. The antigen is undetermined. Study results and limitations: Earlier literature documents some of the motif variants in reactive arthritis synovial fluid and blood. Significant enrichment of disease-linked clones was reported in matched ankylosing spondylitis synovial fluid.

The CDR3 is 14 amino acids. With 6 bases clipped from V and 5 bases from J, the junction kept 5 bases outside the gene matches. The V gene's germline CDR1 is SNHLY and CDR2 FYNNEI. As the method for making TCR beta libraries, quantitative 5'-RACE with molecular barcodes was used. MiXCR was run by TCRdb on the 5' RACE reads, yielding one entry per CDR3 protein. The sample contains 180,000 or so distinct CDR3 sequences, approximately 10% of which appear only once. What was sequenced was blood, either unsorted or a sorted T cell fraction (not recorded which). This TCR was sampled from a male donor with ankylosing spondylitis or in good health (not recorded which). The chain has TRBV2 and TRBJ2-5, with 11 bases matching TRBD1. This CDR3 is CASSRTGGAETQYF. The CDR3 DNA sequence: TGTGCCAGCAGCCGGACAGGGGGCGCGGAGACCCAGTACTTC.